The 25 T cell receptor beta chains in this list originate from one sample, sequenced in a study of cytomegalovirus exposure and HLA in healthy donors (dated by TCRdb to 2017 to 2019). The library was produced with the immunoSEQ multiplex PCR assay. For the multiplex PCR, a mixture combining 60 forward primers for TCR Vbeta segments and 13 reverse primers for TCR Jbeta segments was used. Held by TCRdb, this immuneACCESS table contains in-frame sequences only and omits some clones. Under half of the omission traces to an unresolved V gene where checked; the cause of the rest is unknown. The sample yields about 140,000 clones; 75% to 80% were counted once. Together, the top ten hold over 2% of the sample. The sequenced sample consisted of PBMCs. Source of these receptors: a man under 40 in good health and CMV-seronegative.

This rearrangement joins TRBV5-4 to TRBJ2-7; 9 bases line up with TRBD2. CDR1 SGHNT and CDR2 YYREEE come from the germline V gene (reference sequence). Trimming at V came to 2 bases and at J to 5 bases, leaving 11 bases not matched to a gene. The CDR3 consists of 16 residues. CDR3 DNA sequence: TGTGCCAGCAGCTTCCTGGGGCCTAGCGGGAATCACGAGCAGTACTTC. Encoded protein: CASSFLGPSGNHEQYF.

V and J are TRBV5-4 and TRBJ2-4, with 7 bases aligning to TRBD2. The J segment lost 0 bases and the V segment lost 7 bases, leaving 4 bases of the junction unmatched. The CDR3 is made up of 14 amino acids. Looked up from germline, CDR1 is SGHNT and CDR2 is YYREEE (reference sequence). The CDR3 region is CASGTIVAKNIQYF. CDR3 nucleotide sequence: TGTGCCAGCGGGACTATAGTAGCCAAAAACATTCAGTACTTC.

The chain has TRBV18 and TRBJ1-5; the match to TRBD1 covers 8 bases. The CDR3 totals 15 residues. Per germline, CDR1 KGHSH and CDR2 LQKENI. The V gene end was trimmed by 3 bases and the J gene end by 5 bases; junction bases not matched to a gene: 6. In nucleotides, the CDR3 is TGTGCCAGCTCACCTGTCGGGACAGGACATCAGCCCCAGCATTTT. This sequence encodes CASSPVGTGHQPQHF. The entire variable domain, with the rest obtained from reference TRBV18 and TRBJ1-5, is as follows: NAGVMQNPRHLVRRRGQEARLRCSPMKGHSHVYWYRQLPEEGLKFMVYLQKENIIDESGMPKERFSAEFPKEGPSILRIQQVVRGDSAAYFCASSPVGTGHQPQHFGDGTRLSIL.

The chain uses TRBV5-6 and TRBJ2-7; tentative D call: TRBD2 (5 bases). Trimming took 2 bases from V and 2 from J, leaving 11 bases between them. The CDR3 contains 14 residues. The germline V gene has CDR1 SGHDT and CDR2 YYEEEE. The CDR3 region is CASSFRTGTYEQYF. CDR3 nucleotides: TGTGCCAGCAGCTTTCGGACGGGAACCTACGAGCAGTACTTC.

A single count supports this clone. This rearrangement joins TRBV28 to TRBJ1-4; 7 bases are a match to TRBD1. Trimming at V came to 6 bases and at J to 5 bases, leaving 9 bases not matched to a gene. This CDR3 has 15 amino acids. Germline V gene lookup returns CDR1 MDHEN and CDR2 SYDVKM. CDR3 nucleotide sequence: TGTGCCAGCAGATTTCCGGGACAGAAGAATGAAAAACTGTTTTTT. The encoded protein is CASRFPGQKNEKLFF.

This clone has a handful of counts. The rearrangement links TRBV28 to TRBJ2-3, with a weak D call TRBD2 (6 bases). Trimming took 6 bases from V and 5 from J, leaving 9 bases between them. Germline CDR1 MDHEN, CDR2 SYDVKM. CDR3 length: 12 residues. The CDR3 sequence is CASRGRGDTQYF. In nucleotides, the CDR3 is TGTGCCAGCAGGGGGCGGGGAGATACGCAGTATTTT.

V usage is TRBV9 and J usage is TRBJ2-3; 8 positions agree with TRBD2. The germline gives CDR1 SGDLS, CDR2 YYNGEE. The CDR3 extends over 18 amino acids. J gave up 2 bases and V 3 bases, and 14 bases lay outside the gene matches. The CDR3 sequence is CASSEGWASGPNTDTQYF. The CDR3, as DNA: TGTGCCAGCAGCGAGGGATGGGCTAGCGGGCCGAACACAGATACGCAGTATTTT.

J is TRBJ2-7 and V is TRBV27, with D unclear. V lost 2 bases and J lost 5, with 7 bases in between. Germline V gene lookup returns CDR1 MNHEY and CDR2 SMNVEV (reference sequence). CDR3 length: 12 residues. DNA for the CDR3: TGTGCCAGCAGTTTAAATGGGCACGAGCAGTACTTC. This gives the protein CASSLNGHEQYF.

The V gene is TRBV7-8, the J gene TRBJ1-4; 9 bases are shared with TRBD1. The CDR3 loop spans 15 amino acids. V gave up 1 base and J gave up 8 bases; unmatched junction bases: 5. Germline-derived CDR1 and CDR2 are SGHVS and FQNEAQ. The CDR3 region has the DNA TGTGCCAGCAGCTTAGGGACAGGGGTTAACGAAAAACTGTTTTTT. This encodes CASSLGTGVNEKLFF.

The rearrangement joins TRBV6-1 to TRBJ1-3; no reliable D call. The V end was cut by 1 base, the J end by 0 bases, with 7 bases between. This CDR3 comprises 15 residues. Per the germline V gene, CDR1 is MNHNS and CDR2 is SASEGT. The DNA for the CDR3 is TGTGCCAGCAGTGAAGGGTCCTACTCTGGAAACACCATATATTTT. Translated, it gives CASSEGSYSGNTIYF.

The chain recombines TRBV28 with TRBJ2-5; D might be TRBD2 (5 bases). V was pared by 6 bases and J by 5 bases, with 25 bases between. CDR3 length equals 17 residues. The germline V gene encodes CDR1 MDHEN and CDR2 SYDVKM. CDR3 loop: CASREAPSGGRGETQYF. CDR3 nucleotides: TGTGCCAGCAGAGAGGCTCCGTCGGGTGGTCGAGGGGAGACCCAGTACTTC.

The J gene is TRBJ2-2, the V gene TRBV10-3; 8 bases match TRBD1. The CDR3 sequence is 14 residues long. Germline values: CDR1 ENHRY, CDR2 SYGVKD. Germline trimming cut 10 bases from V and 1 base from J; bases unmatched to any gene: 5. The chain's CDR3 is CATGDRRNTGELFF. As DNA, the CDR3 is TGTGCCACAGGGGACAGGAGGAACACCGGGGAGCTGTTTTTT.

This clone was seen only a few times. The chain uses TRBV6-1 and TRBJ2-5, with 7 nucleotides matching TRBD1. Per germline, CDR1 MNHNS and CDR2 SASEGT. V was pared by 4 bases and J by 1 base, with 3 bases of the junction left unmatched. The CDR3 has 14 residues. DNA of the CDR3: TGTGCCAGCAGTGGGGGACAGACCCAAGAGACCCAGTACTTC. Amino acids: CASSGGQTQETQYF.

The J gene is TRBJ1-4, the V gene TRBV5-1, with TRBD1 as a possible D gene (5 bases). Deletions cut 0 bases from V and 6 bases from J, with 12 bases between. The CDR3 length is 15 residues. CDR1 is SGHRS and CDR2 is YFSETQ in the germline V gene. CDR3 DNA sequence: TGCGCCAGCAGCTTGGTACCAGGGAGGGATGAAAAACTGTTTTTT. Protein sequence: CASSLVPGRDEKLFF.

This chain joins TRBV5-6 and TRBJ1-3; 8 bases match TRBD1. The germline gives CDR1 SGHDT, CDR2 YYEEEE. The CDR3 loop spans 15 amino acids. V shed 2 bases and J 0 bases; nucleotides not matched to a gene: 1. CDR3: CASSFGTGSGNTIYF. CDR3 nucleotides: TGTGCCAGCAGCTTCGGGACAGGCTCTGGAAACACCATATATTTT.

The CDR3 coding sequence is TGTGCCAGCTCACTTACAGGGACAGGGGGACATCAGCCCCAGCATTTT. Protein: CASSLTGTGGHQPQHF. The V gene is TRBV18, the J gene TRBJ1-5, with TRBD1 identical over 11 bases. In germline, CDR1 is KGHSH, CDR2 LQKENI. Trimming at V came to 4 bases and at J to 5 bases, leaving 7 bases not matched to a gene. The CDR3 has 16 amino acids.

This rearrangement joins TRBV6-1 to TRBJ1-5; D ambiguous. Germline values: CDR1 MNHNS, CDR2 SASEGT. Trimming cost V 0 bases and J 8 bases, with 14 bases left between them. This CDR3 comprises 15 residues. The CDR3 sequence: CASSEAFRVFEPQHF. The DNA for the CDR3 is TGTGCCAGCAGTGAAGCCTTTCGTGTGTTCGAGCCCCAGCATTTT.

The CDR3 is CATSRTLGTSGTPFF. Here the CDR3 DNA reads TGTGCCACCAGCAGAACCCTGGGGACTAGCGGGACGCCGTTCTTC. The J gene is TRBJ2-1, the V gene TRBV15, with TRBD2 matching 13 bases. CDR1 is LNHNV and CDR2 is YYDKDF in the germline V gene (reference sequence). The ends lost 2 bases at V and 15 bases at J; junction bases unmatched: 10. CDR3 length: 15 amino acids. The variable domain in full, with the rest retrieved from reference TRBV15 and TRBJ2-1, is DAMVIQNPRYQVTQFGKPVTLSCSQTLNHNVMYWYQQKSSQAPKLLFHYYDKDFNNEADTPDNFQSRRPNTSFCFLDIRSPGLGDTAMYLCATSRTLGTSGTPFFGPGTRLTVL.

CDR3 in amino acids: CASSTGVRDNQPQHF. CDR3 bases: TGTGCCAGCTCAACAGGGGTTAGGGACAATCAGCCCCAGCATTTT. This chain connects TRBV18 to TRBJ1-5, with 7 nucleotides matching TRBD1. The germline gives CDR1 KGHSH, CDR2 LQKENI. The CDR3 extends over 15 amino acids. Unmatched junction bases numbered 7, after V lost 5 bases and J lost 3 bases.

The chain links TRBV2 to TRBJ1-4, with D hard to call. Germline-derived CDR1 and CDR2 are SNHLY and FYNNEI. This CDR3 region has 13 residues. Trimming took 8 bases from V and 7 from J, leaving 14 bases between them. CDR3 residues: CASQGESGEKLFF. The CDR3 coding sequence is TGTGCCAGCCAAGGAGAGAGCGGTGAAAAACTGTTTTTT.

In DNA form, the CDR3 reads TGTGCCAGCAGCGGGCCCAACACTGAAGCTTTCTTT. Residues: CASSGPNTEAFF. The chain links TRBV9 to TRBJ1-1; no clear D gene. Germline V gene sequence: CDR1 SGDLS, CDR2 YYNGEE. This CDR3 region has 12 residues. V lost 3 bases and J lost 2, with 5 bases in between. Using reference TRBV9 and TRBJ1-1 for the parts outside the CDR3, the full variable domain is DSGVTQTPKHLITATGQRVTLRCSPRSGDLSVYWYQQSLDQGLQFLIQYYNGEERAKGNILERFSAQQFPDLHSELNLSSLELGDSALYFCASSGPNTEAFFGQGTRLTVV.

V gene TRBV18 combines with J gene TRBJ2-7; 8 bases are a match to TRBD1. This CDR3 contains 15 residues. CDR1 and CDR2 (germline): KGHSH, LQKENI. Trimming at V came to 3 bases and at J to 0 bases, leaving 4 bases not matched to a gene. CDR3 sequence: CASSPGQGNSYEQYF. The DNA of the CDR3 is TGTGCCAGCTCACCCGGACAGGGAAACTCCTACGAGCAGTACTTC.

The chain uses TRBV7-2 and TRBJ2-7; 7 bases align to TRBD2. V lost 1 base to trimming and J lost 4 bases; unmatched junction nucleotides: 10. Germline V gives CDR1 SGHTA, CDR2 FQGNSA. This CDR3 spans 16 amino acids. The CDR3 is CASSLGAGRGGYEQYF. For the CDR3, the DNA is TGTGCCAGCAGCTTAGGGGCGGGGAGGGGAGGGTACGAGCAGTACTTC.

The chain carries TRBV6-5 and TRBJ1-1, with D hard to call. Germline CDR1 and CDR2: MNHEY and SVGAGI. The ends were cut back, 3 bases at V and 5 bases at J, with 10 bases in the middle. The CDR3 spans 13 residues. CDR3 region: CASSYQAVTEAFF. CDR3 bases: TGTGCCAGCAGTTATCAGGCCGTGACTGAAGCTTTCTTT.

The CDR3 loop is CASSSAGPPSDEQFF. Here the CDR3 DNA reads TGTGCCAGCAGCTCTGCGGGACCCCCATCCGATGAGCAGTTCTTC. V usage is TRBV7-3 and J usage is TRBJ2-1; D may be TRBD2 (6 bases). Trimming pared 4 bases from V and 8 bases from J, leaving 18 bases between. The germline V gene encodes CDR1 SGHTA and CDR2 FQGTGA. The CDR3 spans 15 residues.